These T cell receptor beta chains were read from a single sample in a study of T cells after posttransplantation cyclophosphamide. TCRdb's copy holds only in-frame clones and misses some; the assay was immunoSEQ multiplex PCR. This sample shows over 6,500 clones and no singletons; more than 50% rests with the ten largest. The specimen was PBMCs, collected after allogeneic stem cell transplant with posttransplant cyclophosphamide. These receptors all stem from a male patient between 50 and 60 years old who received an allogeneic stem cell transplant from an unrelated donor, was CMV-positive, and had acute GVHD only. These T cells may partly come from the graft donor. Each CDR3 is given with its conserved first and last residue. The D gene is left open where the match is weak. Some rows have no size entry. The others give once, few or many, or a class for an expanded clone.

j_gene | abundance | d_gene | v_gene | CDR3nt | CDR3aa
TRBJ1-2 | many | . | TRBV7-8 | TGTGCCAGCAGCTTAGTCAGGGAACCAGGGTATGGCTACACCTTC | CASSLVREPGYGYTF
TRBJ1-4 | many | TRBD1 | TRBV5-6 | TGTGCCAGCAGCAGACAGGGTGTGAATGAAAAACTGTTTTTT | CASSRQGVNEKLFF
TRBJ1-6 | few | TRBD1 | TRBV27 | TGTGCCAGCAGTTTTAGGGGGACAGCCGGCGGCCAAAGCTCCTATAATTCACCCCTCCACTTT | CASSFRGTAGGQSSYNSPLHF
TRBJ2-5 | . | TRBD1 | TRBV5-4 | TGTGCCAGCAGCTTGCCAACAGGGGGAAAAGAGACCCAGTACTTC | CASSLPTGGKETQYF
TRBJ1-2 | medium-sized | . | TRBV18 | TGTGCCAGCTCACCGGAACAGGCTTACTATGGCTACACCTTC | CASSPEQAYYGYTF
TRBJ1-2 | . | . | TRBV27 | TGTGCCAGCAGTCCCAGGGATCATGGCGGCTACACCTTC | CASSPRDHGGYTF
TRBJ2-3 | many | TRBD2 | TRBV4-1 | TGCGCCAGCAGCCTCCAGACCTCGAGCGGGGTCACAGATACGCAGTATTTT | CASSLQTSSGVTDTQYF
TRBJ2-1 | large | . | TRBV7-2 | TGTGCCAGCAGCTTAGAACGGGACTCCTACAATGAGCAGTTCTTC | CASSLERDSYNEQFF
TRBJ2-7 | many | TRBD2 | TRBV10-3 | TGTGCCATCAGTGAGTGGGCCGGGACTAGCGGGTATAGAGACGAGCAGTACTTC | CAISEWAGTSGYRDEQYF
TRBJ1-5 | many | . | TRBV19 | TGTGCCAGTAGTATACGACAGGTTAGCAATCAGCCCCAGCATTTT | CASSIRQVSNQPQHF
TRBJ2-1 | many | . | TRBV19 | TGTGCCAGTAGTAGTCCAGACAATGAGCAGTTCTTC | CASSSPDNEQFF
TRBJ2-7 | many | . | TRBV6-1 | TGTGCCAGCATCTTGGCCTGGGAGGGGGGGCAGTACTTC | CASILAWEGGQYF
TRBJ2-7 | many | . | TRBV28 | TGTGCCAGCAGTTTCGGTTATCCTTACGAGCAGTACTTC | CASSFGYPYEQYF
TRBJ2-1 | few | . | TRBV10-3 | TGTGCCATCACCCCCCTCGGAGGGGAGAACAATGAGCAGTTCTTC | CAITPLGGENNEQFF
TRBJ2-3 | many | TRBD1 | TRBV6-1 | TGTGCCAGCAGTGAAAGGAGGACAGGGGGCGCAGATACGCAGTATTTT | CASSERRTGGADTQYF
TRBJ2-3 | few | TRBD2 | TRBV5-1 | TGCGCCAGCAGCTTCGGGGGGCGGGGGGCATTCACAGATACGCAGTATTTT | CASSFGGRGAFTDTQYF
TRBJ1-5 | many | TRBD1 | TRBV5-1 | TGCGCCAGCAGCTGGACAGGGGGAAATCAGCCCCAGCATTTT | CASSWTGGNQPQHF
TRBJ2-4 | few | . | TRBV21-1 | TGTGCCAGCAGCACCCTAAGGGGGGACAGGAAAAACATTCAGTACTTC | CASSTLRGDRKNIQYF
TRBJ2-3 | many | . | TRBV5-6 | TGTGCCAGCAACCTGGCGACTTCGTTCACAGATACGCAGTATTTT | CASNLATSFTDTQYF
TRBJ1-6 | many | TRBD1 | TRBV4-2 | TGTGCCAGCAGCCAGCACGGACAGGTGAATTCACCCCTCCACTTT | CASSQHGQVNSPLHF
TRBJ1-6 | . | TRBD1 | TRBV9 | TGTGCCAGCAGCGCCACCGGGACAGTTAATTCACCCCTCCACTTT | CASSATGTVNSPLHF
TRBJ2-1 | many | . | TRBV7-3 | TGTGCCAGCAGCTTATGGCAGGGTAGTGGAGATGAGCAGTTCTTC | CASSLWQGSGDEQFF
TRBJ2-3 | . | . | TRBV13 | TGTGCCAGCAGCTGGAAGTCGGGACTTTACACAGATACGCAGTATTTT | CASSWKSGLYTDTQYF
TRBJ1-2 | many | TRBD1 | TRBV5-4 | TGTGCCAGCAGCCCTGGGACAGGGGCCGTCTATGGCTACACCTTC | CASSPGTGAVYGYTF
TRBJ2-7 | . | TRBD2 | TRBV5-1 | TGCGCCAGCAGCTCTGGAGGGACTAGCGGCTACGAGCAGTACTTC | CASSSGGTSGYEQYF